This T cell receptor (beta chain) was captured by sequencing in a study of OX40 agonist ivuxolimab in advanced cancers. In the study overall: Mean age about 60 years, range about 23 to 80; roughly 82% male. Whole-study findings and limits: Antigen targets of the expanded peripheral T cells went undetermined.

V lost 8 bases and J 0 bases, leaving 16 bases between the germline ends. Germline lookup yields CDR1 ENHRY and CDR2 SYGVKD. This CDR3 has 15 residues. Baseline, cycle 4 day 1, and cycle 7 day 1 were the blood sampling points. Sequencing was performed with immunoSEQ multiplex PCR; in TCRdb, only in-frame clones are kept and a portion is missing. This table has some 51,000 clones, approximately 84% appearing once. A note on this clone: Its target is not known.

The chain has TRBV10-3 and TRBJ1-2, with D possibly TRBD1 on 6 matching bases. The receptor comes from an adult with an advanced solid tumor such as melanoma, head and neck, liver or kidney cancer. The sequencing used CD4+ or CD8+ T cells sorted from blood, collected in a trial of the OX40 agonist ivuxolimab. The CDR3 reads CAIRGQLGANYGYTF. DNA of the CDR3: TGTGCCATCCGAGGACAGTTGGGAGCTAACTATGGCTACACCTTC.